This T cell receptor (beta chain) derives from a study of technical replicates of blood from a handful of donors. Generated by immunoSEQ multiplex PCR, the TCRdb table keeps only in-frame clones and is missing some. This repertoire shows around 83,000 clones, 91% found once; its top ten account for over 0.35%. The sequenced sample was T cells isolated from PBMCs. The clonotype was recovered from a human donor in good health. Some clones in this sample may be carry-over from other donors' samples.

The CDR3: CASSLRLAGAVDTQYF. In DNA, the CDR3 is TGCGCCAGCAGCTTAAGACTAGCGGGAGCGGTAGATACGCAGTATTTT. V is TRBV4-1 and J is TRBJ2-3, with 12 positions matching TRBD2. The germline CDR1 and CDR2 sequences are MGHRA and YSYEKL. The CDR3 is 16 residues long. V was clipped by 5 bases and J by 5 bases; unmatched bases: 8.